This is a list of T cell receptor beta chains from one sample in a study of cytomegalovirus exposure and HLA in healthy donors. Sequenced by immunoSEQ multiplex PCR; TCRdb stores in-frame clones only, minus some. Among some 79,000 clones listed, about 94% were seen once. Material for sequencing was PBMCs. These receptors originate from a woman aged 18 to 35 in good health and CMV-seropositive. Both conserved end residues are part of each CDR3. The order of the fields is V gene, clone size, D gene, J gene, CDR3 protein, CDR3 DNA. The D gene is left open where the match is weak. Clone size is shown for a subset of rows, as once, few, many or a class of expanded clone.

v_call: TRBV27; clone_size: -; d_call: TRBD1; j_call: TRBJ1-2; cdr3_aa: CASRPNVAGTGYGYTF; cdr3_nt: TGTGCCAGCAGACCCAACGTCGCCGGGACAGGGTATGGCTACACCTTC
v_call: TRBV11-2; clone_size: -; d_call: -; j_call: TRBJ2-7; cdr3_aa: CASSLSGLSYEQYF; cdr3_nt: TGTGCCAGCAGCCTAAGCGGGCTCTCCTACGAGCAGTACTTC
v_call: TRBV10-2; clone_size: once; d_call: -; j_call: TRBJ2-5; cdr3_aa: CASSVFLQGSETQYF; cdr3_nt: TGCGCCAGCAGTGTTTTTTTGCAGGGCTCCGAGACCCAGTACTTC
v_call: TRBV28; clone_size: -; d_call: TRBD2; j_call: TRBJ2-7; cdr3_aa: CASRQAGGQYEQYF; cdr3_nt: TGTGCCAGCAGACAAGCGGGAGGGCAATACGAGCAGTACTTC
v_call: TRBV7-2; clone_size: few; d_call: TRBD2; j_call: TRBJ2-7; cdr3_aa: CASSPWTSDGEQYF; cdr3_nt: TGTGCCAGCAGCCCTTGGACTAGCGACGGCGAGCAGTACTTC
v_call: TRBV5-6; clone_size: -; d_call: -; j_call: TRBJ2-7; cdr3_aa: CASSWSGTGYEQYF; cdr3_nt: TGTGCCAGCAGCTGGAGCGGGACAGGCTACGAGCAGTACTTC
v_call: TRBV11-3; clone_size: -; d_call: TRBD2; j_call: TRBJ2-3; cdr3_aa: CASSPGLAPEDTQYF; cdr3_nt: TGTGCCAGCAGTCCAGGACTAGCGCCCGAGGATACGCAGTATTTT
v_call: TRBV28; clone_size: once; d_call: TRBD1; j_call: TRBJ1-1; cdr3_aa: CASSPGQGMVAFF; cdr3_nt: TGTGCCAGCAGTCCAGGACAGGGCATGGTGGCTTTCTTT
v_call: TRBV9; clone_size: once; d_call: TRBD1; j_call: TRBJ2-7; cdr3_aa: CASSRQGVYEQYF; cdr3_nt: TGTGCCAGCAGCAGACAGGGGGTCTACGAGCAGTACTTC
v_call: TRBV5-4; clone_size: -; d_call: -; j_call: TRBJ2-1; cdr3_aa: CASSLQQGLGEQFF; cdr3_nt: TGTGCCAGCAGCTTGCAGCAGGGGTTGGGTGAGCAGTTCTTC
v_call: TRBV7-2; clone_size: -; d_call: TRBD2; j_call: TRBJ2-3; cdr3_aa: CASSLASGRGTDTQYF; cdr3_nt: TGTGCCAGCAGCTTAGCCAGCGGGAGGGGTACAGATACGCAGTATTTT
v_call: TRBV5-1; clone_size: -; d_call: -; j_call: TRBJ1-1; cdr3_aa: CASSLTDTEAFF; cdr3_nt: TGCGCCAGCAGCTTAACAGACACTGAAGCTTTCTTT
v_call: TRBV5-1; clone_size: -; d_call: -; j_call: TRBJ2-2; cdr3_aa: CASSFEVGGTGELFF; cdr3_nt: TGCGCCAGCAGCTTTGAAGTGGGGGGCACCGGGGAGCTGTTTTTT
v_call: TRBV5-6; clone_size: -; d_call: TRBD1; j_call: TRBJ2-2; cdr3_aa: CASSLMRGRFGELFF; cdr3_nt: TGTGCCAGCAGCTTGATGAGGGGGCGCTTCGGGGAGCTGTTTTTT
v_call: TRBV5-1; clone_size: -; d_call: TRBD2; j_call: TRBJ2-3; cdr3_aa: CASSLEIYRTSGTDTQYF; cdr3_nt: TGCGCCAGCAGCTTGGAGATATACCGGACTAGCGGCACAGATACGCAGTATTTT
v_call: TRBV30; clone_size: once; d_call: -; j_call: TRBJ1-4; cdr3_aa: CAWSARVEKLFF; cdr3_nt: TGTGCCTGGAGCGCCCGGGTAGAAAAACTGTTTTTT
v_call: TRBV7-9; clone_size: -; d_call: TRBD1; j_call: TRBJ1-1; cdr3_aa: CASSLVRQGTEAFF; cdr3_nt: TGTGCCAGCAGCTTAGTCCGACAGGGAACTGAAGCTTTCTTT
v_call: TRBV10-3; clone_size: -; d_call: TRBD2; j_call: TRBJ2-1; cdr3_aa: CAISALAGGRDEQFF; cdr3_nt: TGTGCCATCAGTGCGCTAGCGGGGGGTAGGGATGAGCAGTTCTTC
v_call: TRBV4-1; clone_size: -; d_call: TRBD1; j_call: TRBJ1-6; cdr3_aa: CASSQGQGTSPLHF; cdr3_nt: TGCGCCAGCAGCCAGGGACAGGGAACCTCACCCCTCCACTTT
v_call: TRBV4-1; clone_size: once; d_call: -; j_call: TRBJ1-2; cdr3_aa: CASSQATGKFGYTF; cdr3_nt: TGCGCCAGCAGCCAAGCCACAGGGAAGTTCGGCTACACCTTC
v_call: TRBV27; clone_size: few; d_call: TRBD1; j_call: TRBJ1-1; cdr3_aa: CASSKQGGMNTEAFF; cdr3_nt: TGTGCCAGCAGTAAACAGGGGGGGATGAACACTGAAGCTTTCTTT
v_call: TRBV28; clone_size: -; d_call: -; j_call: TRBJ1-4; cdr3_aa: CASSLRSAASFGELFF; cdr3_nt: TGTGCCAGCAGTTTAAGGTCGGCAGCCTCCTTCGGGGAACTGTTTTTT
v_call: TRBV5-1; clone_size: -; d_call: TRBD2; j_call: TRBJ2-7; cdr3_aa: CASSPGLDVPHEQYF; cdr3_nt: TGCGCCAGCAGCCCCGGACTAGATGTACCCCACGAGCAGTACTTC
v_call: TRBV6-1; clone_size: once; d_call: TRBD2; j_call: TRBJ2-1; cdr3_aa: CASSDGTTRVYEQFF; cdr3_nt: TGTGCCAGCAGTGACGGGACTACAAGGGTTTATGAGCAGTTCTTC
v_call: TRBV28; clone_size: -; d_call: TRBD1; j_call: TRBJ1-5; cdr3_aa: CASSLPGQSNQPQHF; cdr3_nt: TGTGCCAGCAGTTTGCCGGGACAGTCGAATCAGCCCCAGCATTTT
v_call: TRBV19; clone_size: -; d_call: TRBD1; j_call: TRBJ1-1; cdr3_aa: CASSGGQTNTEAFF; cdr3_nt: TGTGCCAGTAGTGGGGGACAGACGAACACTGAAGCTTTCTTT
v_call: TRBV4-2; clone_size: -; d_call: -; j_call: TRBJ2-3; cdr3_aa: CASSQDGLATDTQYF; cdr3_nt: TGTGCCAGCAGCCAAGATGGGCTAGCTACAGATACGCAGTATTTT
v_call: TRBV7-3; clone_size: -; d_call: -; j_call: TRBJ2-3; cdr3_aa: CASSSGITDTQYF; cdr3_nt: TGTGCCAGCAGCTCAGGGATCACAGATACGCAGTATTTT
v_call: TRBV19; clone_size: -; d_call: -; j_call: TRBJ1-2; cdr3_aa: CASRKVGASGYTF; cdr3_nt: TGTGCCAGTAGGAAAGTGGGGGCGTCTGGCTACACCTTC
v_call: TRBV19; clone_size: -; d_call: TRBD1; j_call: TRBJ1-4; cdr3_aa: CAGQEATNEKLFF; cdr3_nt: TGTGCCGGACAGGAGGCAACTAATGAAAAACTGTTTTTT
v_call: TRBV7-8; clone_size: -; d_call: -; j_call: TRBJ1-6; cdr3_aa: CASRPPTGDNSPLHF; cdr3_nt: TGTGCCAGCAGGCCACCGACAGGAGATAATTCACCCCTCCACTTT
v_call: TRBV4-3; clone_size: -; d_call: TRBD2; j_call: TRBJ2-7; cdr3_aa: CASSQGTSGRYEQYF; cdr3_nt: TGCGCCAGCAGCCAAGGGACTAGCGGGAGATACGAGCAGTACTTC
v_call: TRBV7-9; clone_size: -; d_call: TRBD1; j_call: TRBJ1-4; cdr3_aa: CASSLGDRGLEKLFF; cdr3_nt: TGTGCCAGCAGCTTAGGGGACAGGGGGCTTGAAAAACTGTTTTTT
v_call: TRBV12-5; clone_size: once; d_call: TRBD2; j_call: TRBJ2-2; cdr3_aa: CASGFTSGGTSTGELFF; cdr3_nt: TGTGCTAGTGGTTTCACTAGCGGGGGGACGAGCACCGGGGAGCTGTTTTTT
v_call: TRBV6-1; clone_size: -; d_call: -; j_call: TRBJ2-7; cdr3_aa: CASMQYEQYF; cdr3_nt: TGTGCCAGCATGCAGTACGAGCAGTACTTC
v_call: TRBV18; clone_size: many; d_call: -; j_call: TRBJ1-6; cdr3_aa: CASSPPNRENSPLHF; cdr3_nt: TGTGCCAGCTCACCACCGAACAGGGAAAATTCACCCCTCCACTTT
v_call: TRBV2; clone_size: -; d_call: TRBD2; j_call: TRBJ2-1; cdr3_aa: CASSVVGSGGANNEQFF; cdr3_nt: TGTGCCAGCAGTGTGGTTGGGAGCGGGGGGGCCAACAATGAGCAGTTCTTC
v_call: TRBV18; clone_size: -; d_call: TRBD1; j_call: TRBJ2-7; cdr3_aa: CASSIMSTVASGQVYEQYF; cdr3_nt: TGTGCCAGCTCGATTATGAGTACCGTCGCGTCGGGACAGGTCTACGAGCAGTACTTC
v_call: TRBV28; clone_size: -; d_call: -; j_call: TRBJ2-2; cdr3_aa: CASSPGQNTGELFF; cdr3_nt: TGTGCCAGTTCCCCGGGACAGAACACCGGGGAGCTGTTTTTT
v_call: TRBV15; clone_size: -; d_call: -; j_call: TRBJ2-7; cdr3_aa: CATSRSLNREQYF; cdr3_nt: TGTGCCACCAGCAGGAGCCTCAACCGTGAGCAGTACTTC
v_call: TRBV13; clone_size: -; d_call: -; j_call: TRBJ2-3; cdr3_aa: CASSHRQEDTQYF; cdr3_nt: TGTGCCAGCAGTCACAGACAGGAGGATACGCAGTATTTT
v_call: TRBV5-8; clone_size: -; d_call: -; j_call: TRBJ1-6; cdr3_aa: CASIRPGWNSPLHF; cdr3_nt: TGTGCCAGCATAAGGCCGGGATGGAATTCACCCCTCCACTTT
v_call: TRBV19; clone_size: -; d_call: -; j_call: TRBJ1-2; cdr3_aa: CASSSPGRYGYTF; cdr3_nt: TGTGCCAGTAGCTCGCCAGGGCGGTATGGCTACACCTTC
v_call: TRBV9; clone_size: -; d_call: -; j_call: TRBJ1-2; cdr3_aa: CASSVGNREHGYTF; cdr3_nt: TGTGCCAGCAGCGTAGGAAACAGGGAGCATGGCTACACCTTC
v_call: TRBV6-6; clone_size: -; d_call: -; j_call: TRBJ2-1; cdr3_aa: CASSYSRGSYNEQFF; cdr3_nt: TGTGCCAGCAGTTATAGCAGGGGATCCTACAATGAGCAGTTCTTC
v_call: TRBV5-1; clone_size: -; d_call: -; j_call: TRBJ2-1; cdr3_aa: CASRYDRTNYNEQFF; cdr3_nt: TGCGCCAGCAGATATGACAGGACGAATTACAATGAGCAGTTCTTC